This T cell receptor beta chain was recovered during a study of cytomegalovirus exposure and HLA in healthy donors. Those who donated were healthy bone marrow donors. Remarks on this clone: No antigen is known for it.

The CDR3 is made up of 14 amino acids. V dropped 0 bases and J dropped 2 bases, with 9 bases sitting between them. Study-wide results and limits: A missense variant in DCLRE1C was later tied to TCR beta V- and J-gene trimming. A later analysis appeared to link common viral pathogens to several of the most significant clusters.

PCR was performed using 60 Vbeta and 13 Jbeta primers. Sequencing was performed with immunoSEQ multiplex PCR; in TCRdb, only in-frame clones are kept and a portion is missing. Its table lists 45,000 to 70,000 clones. Source material: PBMCs. The sequence was obtained from a woman under 40 in good health and CMV-seropositive. The V call is TRBV5-3, the J call TRBJ2-7; D unclear. TRBV5-3 belongs to the ORF category, with a function that is uncertain. Here the CDR3 DNA reads TGTGCCAGAAGCTTGGAGCTAGTTCCCTACGAGCAGTACTTC. Amino acids: CARSLELVPYEQYF.